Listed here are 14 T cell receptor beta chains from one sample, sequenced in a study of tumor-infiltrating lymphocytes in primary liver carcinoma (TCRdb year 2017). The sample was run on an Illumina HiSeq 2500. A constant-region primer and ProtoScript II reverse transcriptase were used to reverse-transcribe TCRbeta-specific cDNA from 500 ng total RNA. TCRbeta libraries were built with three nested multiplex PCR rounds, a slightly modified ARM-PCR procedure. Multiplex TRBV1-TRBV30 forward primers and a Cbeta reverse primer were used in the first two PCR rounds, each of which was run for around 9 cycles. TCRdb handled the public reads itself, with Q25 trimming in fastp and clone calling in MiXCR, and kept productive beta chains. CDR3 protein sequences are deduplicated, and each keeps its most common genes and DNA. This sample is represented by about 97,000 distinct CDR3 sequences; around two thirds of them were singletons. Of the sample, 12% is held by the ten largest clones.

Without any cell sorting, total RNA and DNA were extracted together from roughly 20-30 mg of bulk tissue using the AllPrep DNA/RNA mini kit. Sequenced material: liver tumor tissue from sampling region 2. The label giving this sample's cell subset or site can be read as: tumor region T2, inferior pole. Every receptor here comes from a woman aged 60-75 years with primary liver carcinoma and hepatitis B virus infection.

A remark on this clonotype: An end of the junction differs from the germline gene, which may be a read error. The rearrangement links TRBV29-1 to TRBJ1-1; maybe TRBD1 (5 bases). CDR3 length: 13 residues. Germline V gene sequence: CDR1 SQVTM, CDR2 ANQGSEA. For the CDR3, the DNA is TGCAGCGTTGAAAAGGGGATGAAGACTGAAGCTTTCTTC. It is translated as CSVEKGMKTEAFF.

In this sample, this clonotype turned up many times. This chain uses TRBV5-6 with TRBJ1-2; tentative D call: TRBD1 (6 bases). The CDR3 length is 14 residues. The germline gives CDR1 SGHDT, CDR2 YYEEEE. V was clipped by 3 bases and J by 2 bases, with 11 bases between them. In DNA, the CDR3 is TGTGCCAGCAGCTACGGGACACCAAACTATGGCTACACCTTC. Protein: CASSYGTPNYGYTF.

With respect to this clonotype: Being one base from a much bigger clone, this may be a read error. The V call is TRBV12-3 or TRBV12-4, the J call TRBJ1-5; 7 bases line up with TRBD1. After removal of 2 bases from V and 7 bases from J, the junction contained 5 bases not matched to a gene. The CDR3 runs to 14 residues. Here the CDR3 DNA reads TGTGCCAGCAGTTTATGCTACAGGGGCCAGCCCCAGCATTTT. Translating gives CASSLCYRGQPQHF.

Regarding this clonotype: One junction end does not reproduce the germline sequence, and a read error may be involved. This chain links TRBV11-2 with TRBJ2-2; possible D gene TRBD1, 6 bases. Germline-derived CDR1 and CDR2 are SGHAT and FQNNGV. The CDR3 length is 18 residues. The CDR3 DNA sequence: TGTGCCAACAGCTCCGCTTCCAAGAGGGGGACGAGCACCGGGGAGCTGTTTTTT. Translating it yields CANSSASKRGTSTGELFF.

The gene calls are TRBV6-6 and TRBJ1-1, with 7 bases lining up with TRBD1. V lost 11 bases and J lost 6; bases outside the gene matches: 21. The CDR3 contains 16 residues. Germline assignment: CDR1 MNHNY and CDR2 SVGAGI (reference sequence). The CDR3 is CAGLPGHSPGGAEAFF. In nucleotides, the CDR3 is TGTGCCGGCTTGCCGGGGCACAGCCCAGGGGGGGCTGAAGCTTTCTTT.

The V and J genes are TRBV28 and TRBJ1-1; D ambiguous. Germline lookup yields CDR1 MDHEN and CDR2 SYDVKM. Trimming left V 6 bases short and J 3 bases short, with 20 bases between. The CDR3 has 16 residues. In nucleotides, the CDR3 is TGTGCCAGCAGCGGCAGATCTCCGAGGGAACACACTGAAGCTTTCTTT. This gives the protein CASSGRSPREHTEAFF.

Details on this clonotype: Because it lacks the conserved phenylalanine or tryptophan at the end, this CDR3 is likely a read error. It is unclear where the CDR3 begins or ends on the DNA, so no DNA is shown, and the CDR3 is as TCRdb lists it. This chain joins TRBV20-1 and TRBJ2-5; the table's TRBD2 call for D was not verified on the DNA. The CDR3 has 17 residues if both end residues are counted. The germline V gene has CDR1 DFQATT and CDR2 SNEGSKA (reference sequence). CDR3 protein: CSAIPRAGREFGETQYI.

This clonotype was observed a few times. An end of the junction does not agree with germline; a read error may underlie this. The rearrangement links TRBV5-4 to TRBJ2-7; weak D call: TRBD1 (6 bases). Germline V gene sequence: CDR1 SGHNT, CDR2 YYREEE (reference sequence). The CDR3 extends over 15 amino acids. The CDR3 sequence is CASGQRGVLSYERYF. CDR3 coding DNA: TGTGCCAGCGGACAGAGAGGGGTTCTCTCCTACGAGCGGTACTTC.

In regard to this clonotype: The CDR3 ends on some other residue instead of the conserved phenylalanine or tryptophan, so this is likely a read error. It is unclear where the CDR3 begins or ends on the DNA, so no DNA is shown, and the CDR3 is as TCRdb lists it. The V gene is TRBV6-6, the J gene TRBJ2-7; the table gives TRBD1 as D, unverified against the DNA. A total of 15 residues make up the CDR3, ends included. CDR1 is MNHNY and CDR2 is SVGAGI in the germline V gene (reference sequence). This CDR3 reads CASRPGQGIVDEQYS.

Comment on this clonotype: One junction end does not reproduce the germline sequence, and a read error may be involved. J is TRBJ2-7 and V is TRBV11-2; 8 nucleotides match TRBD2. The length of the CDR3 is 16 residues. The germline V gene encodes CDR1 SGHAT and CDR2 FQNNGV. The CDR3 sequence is CASSYCGRTPGSEQYF. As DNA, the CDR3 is TGTGCCAGCAGCTACTGCGGGAGGACCCCGGGAAGCGAGCAATACTTC.

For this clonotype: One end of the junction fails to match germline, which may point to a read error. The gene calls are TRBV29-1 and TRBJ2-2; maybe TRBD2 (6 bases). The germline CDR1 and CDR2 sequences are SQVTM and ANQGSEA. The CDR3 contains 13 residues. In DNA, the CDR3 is TGCAGCGTTGCCCGGGACTTCGCCGTGGAGCTGTTCTTT. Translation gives CSVARDFAVELFF.

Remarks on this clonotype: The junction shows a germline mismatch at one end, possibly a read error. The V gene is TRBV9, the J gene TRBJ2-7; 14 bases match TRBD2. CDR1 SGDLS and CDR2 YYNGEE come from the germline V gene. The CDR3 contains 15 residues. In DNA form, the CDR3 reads TGTGTCAGCAGCGACGGGACTAGCGGGAGCTACGAGCAGTACTTC. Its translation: CVSSDGTSGSYEQYF.

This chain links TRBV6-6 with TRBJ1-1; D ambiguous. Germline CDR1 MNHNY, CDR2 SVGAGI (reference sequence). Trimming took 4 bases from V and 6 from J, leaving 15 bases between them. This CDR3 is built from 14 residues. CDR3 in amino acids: CASSFGVYSSEAFF. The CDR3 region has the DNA TGTGCCAGCAGTTTTGGGGTTTATAGTTCTGAAGCTTTCTTT.

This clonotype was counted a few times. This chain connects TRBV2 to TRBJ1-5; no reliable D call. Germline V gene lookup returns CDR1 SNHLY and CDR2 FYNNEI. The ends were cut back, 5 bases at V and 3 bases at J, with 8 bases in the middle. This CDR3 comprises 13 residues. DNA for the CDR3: TGTGCCAGCAGTCAACAGATCAATCAGCCCCAGCATTTT. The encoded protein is CASSQQINQPQHF.